A single sample gave rise to the 15 T cell receptor beta chains below, sequenced in a study of long-term antiretroviral therapy in people with HIV. immunoSEQ v3.0 was run at survey level. TCRdb's copy holds only in-frame clones and misses some; the assay was immunoSEQ multiplex PCR. The table includes some 25,000 clones, roughly 88% detected once. This material consisted of unsorted PBMCs, taken around 4.3 years after starting antiretroviral therapy. Receptors were obtained from a young man with HIV.

The J gene is TRBJ2-5, the V gene TRBV5-1; D gene uncertain. CDR1 SGHRS and CDR2 YFSETQ come from the germline V gene. V was trimmed by 2 bases and J by 0 bases, leaving 5 bases between them. The CDR3 loop spans 13 amino acids. The DNA of the CDR3 is TGCGCCAGCAGCTTCCTTTACCAAGAGACCCAGTACTTC. This codes for CASSFLYQETQYF.

This rearrangement joins TRBV7-2 to TRBJ2-7, with 7 bases lining up with TRBD2. CDR1 is SGHTA, CDR2 FQGNSA, per germline. V shed 1 base, J shed 6 bases, and the junction held 18 bases outside the gene matches. The CDR3 length is 18 residues. The CDR3 sequence: CASSLGPSASGNLLEQYF. The CDR3 bases are TGTGCCAGCAGCTTAGGCCCTTCTGCCAGCGGGAACCTTCTCGAGCAGTACTTC.

V is TRBV25-1 and J is TRBJ2-2, with unresolved D. Germline V gene lookup returns CDR1 MGHDK and CDR2 SYGVNS. This CDR3 spans 14 amino acids. V lost 4 bases and J lost 1, with 7 bases in between. In DNA, the CDR3 is TGTGCCAGCAGTGTTGACAAGAACACCGGGGAGCTGTTTTTT. Its protein is CASSVDKNTGELFF.

This clone showed up just once. This chain connects TRBV6-5 to TRBJ1-3; D is unresolved. In germline, CDR1 is MNHEY, CDR2 SVGAGI. The CDR3 contains 13 residues. V gave up 10 bases and J gave up 1 base, with 11 bases separating them. CDR3 in amino acids: CATLAVSGNTIYF. CDR3 sequence (DNA): TGTGCCACCCTGGCAGTTTCTGGAAACACCATATATTTT.

The chain employs TRBV5-6 and TRBJ2-2; 14 nucleotides agree with TRBD2. The trim removed 3 bases at V and 6 bases at J, leaving 13 bases unmatched. CDR1 is SGHDT and CDR2 is YYEEEE in the germline V gene. The CDR3 consists of 19 residues. This CDR3 is CASSSVPGLAGEEAGELFF. The CDR3 nucleotides read TGTGCCAGCAGCTCAGTCCCGGGACTAGCGGGAGAGGAGGCCGGGGAGCTGTTTTTT.

This chain uses TRBV4-1 with TRBJ1-5; 9 nucleotides agree with TRBD1. The CDR3 has 16 amino acids. The V gene's germline CDR1 is MGHRA and CDR2 YSYEKL. V shed 4 bases and J 2 bases; nucleotides not matched to a gene: 6. This CDR3 is CASSPSGQGRNQPQHF. The DNA for the CDR3 is TGCGCCAGCAGCCCATCGGGACAGGGCCGCAATCAGCCCCAGCATTTT.

The V gene is TRBV4-3, the J gene TRBJ1-2; 7 nucleotides line up with TRBD1. V lost 0 bases, J lost 8 bases, and 12 bases stayed unmatched. The CDR3 is 16 amino acids. Germline lookup yields CDR1 LGHNA and CDR2 YSLEER. CDR3 DNA sequence: TGCGCCAGCAGCCAAGATTACCCCAGACAGGGCGGCGGCTACACCTTC. Amino acid sequence: CASSQDYPRQGGGYTF.

This clone was observed a few times. This chain joins TRBV30 and TRBJ2-1; 7 positions match TRBD1. V lost 1 base, J lost 8 bases, and 2 bases stayed unmatched. CDR3 size: 12 residues. Germline values: CDR1 GTSNPN, CDR2 SVGIG (reference sequence). CDR3 residues: CAWSGQGDEQFF. Here the CDR3 DNA reads TGTGCCTGGAGTGGACAGGGCGATGAGCAGTTCTTC.

The V gene is TRBV5-1, the J gene TRBJ2-7; 9 nucleotides agree with TRBD2. Germline V lookup: CDR1 SGHRS, CDR2 YFSETQ. This CDR3 contains 15 residues. V dropped 4 bases and J dropped 4; count of bases not matched to a gene: 9. For the CDR3, the DNA is TGCGCCAGCAGCAAAGACGGCGGGGGGGCGTACGAGCAGTACTTC. As protein: CASSKDGGGAYEQYF.

In this sample, this clone turned up a few times. The chain is built from TRBV6-1 and TRBJ1-2; D possibly corresponds to TRBD1 (5 bases). Germline CDR1 and CDR2: MNHNS and SASEGT. V was cut by 1 base and J by 8 bases, with 11 bases left in between. The CDR3 runs 13 residues. The CDR3 DNA is TGTGCCAGCAGTGAAGACAGGACACGGGGCTACACCTTC. It translates to CASSEDRTRGYTF.

This chain joins TRBV29-1 and TRBJ1-2, with 7 bases lining up with TRBD1. CDR3 length: 13 residues. The germline V gene encodes CDR1 SQVTM and CDR2 ANQGSEA. J lost 8 bases, V lost 6 bases, and 12 bases had no gene match. CDR3 in DNA: TGCAGCGTGGGGAGGACAGGCTCTAGGGGCTACACCTTC. Translating it yields CSVGRTGSRGYTF.

The chain is built from TRBV28 and TRBJ1-2; 9 bases map to TRBD1. V was pared by 5 bases and J by 5 bases, with 3 bases of the junction left unmatched. The CDR3 is 13 amino acids. The V gene's germline CDR1 is MDHEN and CDR2 SYDVKM. DNA for the CDR3: TGTGCCAGCAGTGGGACAGGGAGGTATGGCTACACCTTC. Translation: CASSGTGRYGYTF.

The chain is built from TRBV5-1 and TRBJ2-7; D possibly corresponds to TRBD1 (6 bases). Trimming took 4 bases from V and 6 from J, leaving 17 bases between them. This CDR3 is built from 14 residues. CDR1 is SGHRS, CDR2 YFSETQ, per germline. This chain's CDR3 is CASSPDSLRVEQYF. CDR3 nucleotides: TGCGCCAGCAGCCCGGACAGCCTTAGGGTCGAGCAGTACTTC.

The chain couples TRBV5-1 to TRBJ1-4, with TRBD1 as a possible D gene (5 bases). From germline, CDR1 is SGHRS and CDR2 YFSETQ. V was shortened by 4 bases and J by 7 bases, with 17 bases between the two germline ends. CDR3 length equals 15 residues. The CDR3 loop is CASSLAGTWSEKLFF. The CDR3 DNA reads TGCGCCAGCAGCCTTGCAGGGACCTGGTCTGAAAAACTGTTTTTT.

The CDR3 is CASSSPGQAPGSNQPQHF. The DNA for the CDR3 is TGTGCCAGCAGCTCTCCGGGACAGGCGCCAGGTAGCAATCAGCCCCAGCATTTT. This rearrangement joins TRBV11-3 to TRBJ1-5, with 8 bases identical to TRBD1. Germline assignment: CDR1 SGHNT and CDR2 YENEEA. CDR3 length equals 18 residues. Losses at the gene ends were 4 bases for V and 0 bases for J; bases not matched to a gene: 11. Using reference TRBV11-3 and TRBJ1-5 for the parts outside the CDR3, the full variable domain is EAGVVQSPRYKIIEKKQPVAFWCNPISGHNTLYWYLQNLGQGPELLIRYENEEAVDDSQLPKDRFSAERLKGVDSTLKIQPAELGDSAVYLCASSSPGQAPGSNQPQHFGDGTRLSIL.